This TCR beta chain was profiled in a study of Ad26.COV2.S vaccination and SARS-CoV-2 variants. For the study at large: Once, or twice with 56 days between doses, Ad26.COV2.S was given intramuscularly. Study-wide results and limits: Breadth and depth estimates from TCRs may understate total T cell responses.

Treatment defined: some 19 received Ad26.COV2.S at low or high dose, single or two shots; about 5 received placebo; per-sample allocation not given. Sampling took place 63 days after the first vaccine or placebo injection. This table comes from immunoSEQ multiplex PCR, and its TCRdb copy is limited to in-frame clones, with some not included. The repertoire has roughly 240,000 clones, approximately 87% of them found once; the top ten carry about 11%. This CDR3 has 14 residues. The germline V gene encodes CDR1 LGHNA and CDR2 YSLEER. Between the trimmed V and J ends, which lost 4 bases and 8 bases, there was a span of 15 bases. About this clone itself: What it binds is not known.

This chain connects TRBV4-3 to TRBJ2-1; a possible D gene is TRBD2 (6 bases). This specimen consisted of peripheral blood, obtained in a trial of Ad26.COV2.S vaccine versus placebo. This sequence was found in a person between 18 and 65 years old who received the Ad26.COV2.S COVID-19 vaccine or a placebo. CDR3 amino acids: CASSPRGWGDEQFF. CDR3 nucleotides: TGCGCCAGCAGCCCTCGAGGCTGGGGGGATGAGCAGTTCTTC.